A single sample gave rise to the 25 T cell receptor beta chains below, sequenced in a study of radiation and T cells in renal cell carcinoma. As for time point: baseline pretreatment blood. Treatment described: 15 Gy SBRT to primary tumor, nephrectomy 4 weeks later. TCRdb keeps only in-frame clones here, not all; method: immunoSEQ multiplex PCR. This sample has roughly 150,000 clones; roughly nine tenths occur once, and the top ten carry about 4%. Sample: blood, taken from a patient whose treatment included radiotherapy and nephrectomy. These receptors were obtained from a woman between 65 and 79 years old with renal cell carcinoma.

Here the CDR3 reads CASLGTTSYEQYF. CDR3 DNA sequence: TGTGCCTCATTGGGGACAACCTCCTACGAGCAGTACTTC. The rearrangement links TRBV6-6 to TRBJ2-7; perhaps TRBD1 as D (6 bases). Germline CDR1 MNHNY, CDR2 SVGAGI (reference sequence). The CDR3 is 13 residues long. Trimming removed 11 bases from V and 0 bases from J, with 14 bases in between.

This chain joins TRBV6-1 and TRBJ2-7; maybe TRBD2 (6 bases). The CDR3 sequence is 15 residues long. CDR1 and CDR2 from the germline V gene are MNHNS and SASEGT. V was clipped by 5 bases and J by 0 bases, with 14 bases between them. The CDR3 loop reads CASSPRDGSSYEQYF. The CDR3 nucleotides read TGTGCCAGCAGTCCACGGGACGGGAGCTCCTACGAGCAGTACTTC.

The J gene is TRBJ1-5, the V gene TRBV28; weak D call: TRBD1 (5 bases). This CDR3 region has 18 residues. CDR1 is MDHEN and CDR2 is SYDVKM in the germline V gene. Trimming took 7 bases from V and 0 from J, leaving 22 bases between them. CDR3 protein: CASTVFRGRGASNQPQHF. The DNA of the CDR3 is TGTGCCAGCACAGTTTTTAGGGGTCGAGGGGCTAGCAATCAGCCCCAGCATTTT.

The gene calls are TRBV30 and TRBJ1-1; 7 bases fit TRBD1. Losses at the gene ends were 6 bases for V and 3 bases for J; bases not matched to a gene: 7. This CDR3 is 13 amino acids long. Germline CDR1 GTSNPN, CDR2 SVGIG (reference sequence). The CDR3 bases are TGTGCCTGCACAACAGGGGAGGACACTGAAGCTTTCTTT. Translation: CACTTGEDTEAFF.

The chain uses TRBV29-1 and TRBJ2-5; D may be TRBD1 (6 bases). The J call is in doubt because the DNA end fits TRBJ2-7 better. The length of the CDR3 is 14 residues. CDR1 and CDR2 from the germline V gene are SQVTM and ANQGSEA. The CDR3 DNA sequence: TGCAGCGTTACTGACCTGACAGGTTCCTACGAGCAGTACTTC. It yields the protein CSVTDLTGSYEQYF.

The V call is TRBV13, the J call TRBJ1-4, with D perhaps matching TRBD1 (5 bases). This CDR3 region has 16 residues. CDR1 is PRHDT and CDR2 is FYEKMQ in the germline V gene (reference sequence). Trimming left V 4 bases short and J 5 bases short, with 17 bases between. The CDR3 DNA sequence: TGTGCCAGCAGCTCAGGCGCGGGACCGCAAAATGAAAAACTGTTTTTT. Amino acid sequence: CASSSGAGPQNEKLFF.

The rearrangement links TRBV28 to TRBJ2-7, with TRBD1 matching 9 bases. This CDR3 is built from 15 residues. Unmatched junction bases numbered 5, after V lost 0 bases and J lost 5 bases. Germline V gene sequence: CDR1 MDHEN, CDR2 SYDVKM. The chain's CDR3 is CASSLWGTGINEQYF. CDR3 sequence (DNA): TGTGCCAGCAGTTTATGGGGGACAGGGATCAACGAGCAGTACTTC.

This clone was recorded once. The chain links TRBV9 to TRBJ1-2; a weak D match, TRBD1 (6 bases). Trimming left V 4 bases short and J 4 bases short, with 14 bases between. Germline-derived CDR1 and CDR2 are SGDLS and YYNGEE. The CDR3 sequence is 14 residues long. The CDR3 here is CASSPPGGPYGYTF. CDR3 nucleotide sequence: TGTGCCAGCAGCCCACCTGGGGGGCCCTATGGCTACACCTTC.

The chain uses TRBV11-1 and TRBJ1-2; weak D call: TRBD1 (5 bases). Germline assignment: CDR1 SGHAT and CDR2 FQDESV (reference sequence). V was trimmed by 5 bases and J by 4 bases, leaving 14 bases between them. The CDR3 has 14 residues. The CDR3 loop is CASSGVGTGYGYTF. CDR3 DNA: TGTGCCAGCAGCGGAGTAGGGACCGGCTATGGCTACACCTTC.

CDR3 protein: CASSLVGGPSSTDTQYF. The CDR3 DNA sequence: TGTGCCAGCAGCTTAGTCGGGGGGCCATCTAGCACAGATACGCAGTATTTT. The gene calls are TRBV7-2 and TRBJ2-3; TRBD2 is a possible D gene (7 bases). Trimming removed 1 base from V and 0 bases from J, with 14 bases in between. Per the germline V gene, CDR1 is SGHTA and CDR2 is FQGNSA. CDR3 length: 17 amino acids.

The chain combines TRBV28 with TRBJ2-5; 8 bases line up with TRBD1. There are 16 residues in the CDR3. Looked up from germline, CDR1 is MDHEN and CDR2 is SYDVKM. Unmatched junction bases numbered 11, after V lost 3 bases and J lost 5 bases. Written as DNA, the CDR3 is TGTGCCAGCAGTTTCCCAAGGACAGGGAACGTGGAGACCCAGTACTTC. The encoded protein is CASSFPRTGNVETQYF.

CDR3 nucleotide sequence: TGCACCAGCAAGCAGGGGTTGGAGGCTAACTATGGCTACACCTTC. It translates to CTSKQGLEANYGYTF. This chain uses TRBV1 with TRBJ1-2; whether TRBD1, the table's D call, matches the DNA was not checked. TRBV1 has pseudogene status. CDR3 size: 15 residues.

About this clone itself: The junction shows a germline mismatch at one end, possibly a read error. J is TRBJ1-4 and V is TRBV7-9; maybe TRBD1 (6 bases). CDR1 and CDR2 from the germline V gene are SEHNR and FQNEAQ (reference sequence). The CDR3 extends over 14 amino acids. The CDR3 sequence is CANSAFKGVGKLFF. The DNA for the CDR3 is TGTGCCAACAGCGCATTCAAGGGGGTGGGAAAACTGTTTTTT. Filled out from reference TRBV7-9 and TRBJ1-4, the complete variable domain reads DTGVSQNPRHKITKRGQNVTFRCDPISEHNRLYWYRQTLGQGPEFLTYFQNEAQLEKSRLLSDRFSAERPKGSFSTLEIQRTEQGDSAMYLCANSAFKGVGKLFFGSGTQLSVL.

J is TRBJ1-2 and V is TRBV6-6; D gene uncertain. Germline CDR1 MNHNY, CDR2 SVGAGI (reference sequence). The CDR3 contains 13 residues. V was cut by 2 bases and J by 3 bases, with 7 bases left in between. The CDR3 protein is CASSYVGYYGYTF. CDR3 nucleotides: TGTGCCAGCAGTTACGTGGGGTACTATGGCTACACCTTC.

V gene TRBV11-2 combines with J gene TRBJ2-7; 9 bases fit TRBD1. This CDR3 is built from 14 residues. V shed 4 bases, J shed 3 bases, and the junction held 4 bases outside the gene matches. CDR1 SGHAT and CDR2 FQNNGV come from the germline V gene. CDR3 sequence: CASSSRGQGYEQYF. CDR3 nucleotides: TGTGCCAGCAGCTCCAGGGGACAGGGCTACGAGCAGTACTTC.

This chain joins TRBV11-2 and TRBJ1-1, with a tentative D call TRBD1 (5 bases). V lost 5 bases and J lost 6, with 13 bases in between. This CDR3 has 13 residues. Per the germline V gene, CDR1 is SGHAT and CDR2 is FQNNGV. The CDR3 DNA reads TGTGCCAGCAGCACTCAGGGAGTATCTGAAGCTTTCTTT. This codes for CASSTQGVSEAFF.

The rearrangement links TRBV20-1 to TRBJ1-1; D not resolved. This CDR3 contains 10 residues. V lost 3 bases, J lost 8 bases, and 7 bases lay in between. Germline CDR1 is DFQATT and CDR2 is SNEGSKA (reference sequence). The CDR3 loop reads CSASIVEAFF. The CDR3 nucleotides are TGCAGTGCTAGCATAGTCGAAGCTTTCTTT.

This chain connects TRBV7-3 to TRBJ1-1, with D possibly being TRBD1 (5 bases). The ends were cut back, 4 bases at V and 4 bases at J, with 10 bases in the middle. CDR1 and CDR2 from the germline V gene are SGHTA and FQGTGA. The CDR3 contains 13 residues. CDR3 sequence: CASSSDRATEAFF. For the CDR3, the DNA is TGTGCCAGCAGCTCCGACAGAGCCACTGAAGCTTTCTTT.

The genes are TRBV27 and TRBJ2-1; possibly TRBD2 for D (7 bases). V was trimmed by 2 bases and J by 9 bases, leaving 14 bases between them. CDR1 and CDR2 from the germline V gene are MNHEY and SMNVEV (reference sequence). The CDR3 runs 14 residues. The DNA for the CDR3 is TGTGCCAGCAGTTTAAACGGGGGGCGTGGTGAGCAGTTCTTC. It specifies CASSLNGGRGEQFF.

J is TRBJ2-1 and V is TRBV19, with D tentatively TRBD1 (6 bases). CDR3 length equals 12 residues. Deletions cut 1 base from V and 15 bases from J, with 13 bases between. The germline gives CDR1 LNHDA, CDR2 SQIVND (reference sequence). The CDR3 DNA follows: TGTGCCAGTAGTATAGTGGCAGGGGAGAGGTTCTTC. Protein: CASSIVAGERFF.

V and J are TRBV4-2 and TRBJ2-3, with TRBD1 identical over 8 bases. Germline values: CDR1 LGHNA, CDR2 YNFKEQ. Trimming removed 4 bases from V and 6 bases from J; junction bases left unmatched: 6. The CDR3 covers 14 residues. The CDR3 bases are TGTGCCAGCAGCCCAGCAGGGGGCGCGGATACGCAGTATTTT. The encoded protein is CASSPAGGADTQYF.

The chain couples TRBV25-1 to TRBJ2-2, with TRBD1 matching over 8 bases. V gave up 6 bases and J gave up 6 bases; unmatched junction bases: 3. This CDR3 region has 13 residues. The germline CDR1 and CDR2 sequences are MGHDK and SYGVNS. The CDR3 spells CASRLQGAGELFF. DNA of the CDR3: TGTGCCAGCAGACTACAGGGGGCCGGGGAGCTGTTTTTT.

The chain combines TRBV19 with TRBJ2-3; 9 bases fit TRBD1. This CDR3 spans 19 amino acids. V was clipped by 6 bases and J by 3 bases; unmatched bases: 19. Germline assignment: CDR1 LNHDA and CDR2 SQIVND (reference sequence). CDR3 sequence (DNA): TGTGCCAGTAGATTGACCGGGACAGGGTCGCCGGGGACGACAGATACGCAGTATTTT. Residues: CASRLTGTGSPGTTDTQYF.

The chain joins TRBV5-4 to TRBJ1-1; D unresolved. CDR3 length: 15 amino acids. Germline CDR1 is SGHNT and CDR2 is YYREEE (reference sequence). V shed 0 bases and J shed 4 bases, with 13 bases lying between them. CDR3 protein: CASSLGSYGLTEAFF. The DNA for the CDR3 is TGTGCCAGCAGCTTGGGATCTTATGGCCTCACTGAAGCTTTCTTT.

The chain has TRBV11-1 and TRBJ2-5; the D gene is possibly TRBD1 (5 bases). V lost 4 bases and J 4 bases, leaving 10 bases between the germline ends. Germline V lookup: CDR1 SGHAT, CDR2 FQDESV (reference sequence). There are 13 residues in the CDR3. Written as DNA, the CDR3 is TGTGCCAGCAGCTCAGGGTCCCTAGAGACCCAGTACTTC. Encoded protein: CASSSGSLETQYF.